This is a list of T cell receptor beta chains from one sample in a study of post-analysis software for immune sequencing data. TCRdb reprocessed the PCR reads via MiXCR and lists one record per CDR3 protein. The sample records about 260,000 distinct CDR3 sequences, 35% to 40% being singletons. Input material: blood. Receptor source: a girl aged 5-17 years with multiple sclerosis. CDR3s include the opening cysteine and the closing phenylalanine or tryptophan. D genes are given only for firm matches. Rows give clone size only sometimes, using once, few, many, or a class for an expanded clone.

j_call clone_size v_call d_call cdr3_nt cdr3_aa
TRBJ1-2 . TRBV11-2 TRBD1 TGTGCCAGCAGCACCGACAGGGCCTATGGCTGCACCTTC CASSTDRAYGCTF
TRBJ2-5 many TRBV24-1 TRBD2 TGTGCCACAGCTTCCTCTAGCGGGGGGGCGATTGGAGAGACCCAGTACTTC CATASSSGGAIGETQYF
TRBJ2-5 many TRBV5-1 . TGCGCCAGCAGCTTTCCAGGGAGGGAGACCCAGTACTTC CASSFPGRETQYF
TRBJ2-3 few TRBV7-3 . TGTGCCAGCACCCCTGGGCCCGGCAGGACAGATACGCAGTATTTT CASTPGPGRTDTQYF
TRBJ1-2 many TRBV24-1 . TGTGCCACCAGTGATTCAGGTAGTAACTATGGCTACACCTTC CATSDSGSNYGYTF
TRBJ1-2 once TRBV20-1 . TGCAGTGCTAGAGAGGCCTTGGACGGCTATGGCTACACCTTC CSAREALDGYGYTF
TRBJ1-2 . TRBV30 . TGTGCCTGGAGTGGCAGAAACTATGGCTACACCTTC CAWSGRNYGYTF
TRBJ2-5 many TRBV7-2 . TGTGCCAGCAGCTTAGGCAGGGCACGAGAGACCCAGTACTTC CASSLGRARETQYF
TRBJ1-2 . TRBV12-3/TRBV12-4 . TGTGCCAGCAGTTTAGCCGGGACACCGTCTAACTATGGCTACACCTTC CASSLAGTPSNYGYTF
TRBJ2-5 . TRBV24-1 . TGTGCCACCGGCGACGGGCCTAAAGAGACCCAGTACTTC CATGDGPKETQYF
TRBJ2-7 . TRBV15 . TGTGCCACCAGCAGAGTGGGCATTCCCTACGAGCAGTACTTC CATSRVGIPYEQYF
TRBJ2-2 . TRBV25-1 TRBD1 TGTGCCATCGGACAGGGTAACACCGGGGAGCGGTTTTTT CAIGQGNTGERFF
TRBJ2-7 many TRBV6-1 TRBD2 TGTGCCAGCAGTACTAGCGGAAACTACGAGCAGTACTTC CASSTSGNYEQYF
TRBJ2-2 few TRBV5-1 . TGCGCCAGCAGCTTGGTGGCAGGGACGAACACCGGGGAGCTGTTTTTT CASSLVAGTNTGELFF
TRBJ2-1 many TRBV5-1 TRBD1 TGCGCCAGCAGCGACGACAGGGGGCTATCTAATGAGCAGTTCTTC CASSDDRGLSNEQFF
TRBJ2-5 . TRBV12-3/TRBV12-4 . TGTGCCAGCAGTTCATCCAATGGGGGGGAGACCCAGTACTTC CASSSSNGGETQYF
TRBJ2-1 many TRBV12-3/TRBV12-4 . TGTGCCAGCAGTTTGGGTGAGCAGTTCTTC CASSLGEQFF
TRBJ1-2 . TRBV20-1 . TGCAGTGCAAGACAGGTTGGCAAGGAGGGCTACACCTTC CSARQVGKEGYTF
TRBJ2-1 . TRBV12-3/TRBV12-4 TRBD1 TGTGCCAGCACCTTGGACAGGGGGTTCGATGAGCAGTTCTTC CASTLDRGFDEQFF
TRBJ2-5 many TRBV5-1 . TGCGCCAGCAGCTTACGGCAGTCTGGAGGGGAGACCCAGTACTTC CASSLRQSGGETQYF
TRBJ2-1 . TRBV10-3 TRBD2 TGTGCCATCAGTGAGTCGAGTGGGAGGGGAGAGCAGTTCTTC CAISESSGRGEQFF
TRBJ2-3 many TRBV28 TRBD1 TGTGCCAGCAGTTACAGGGGGCAGGGAGATACGCAGTATTTT CASSYRGQGDTQYF
TRBJ1-6 . TRBV4-2 . TGTGCCAGCAGCCAAGGACGCGATTCACCCCTCCACTTT CASSQGRDSPLHF
TRBJ2-7 once TRBV7-2 TRBD1 TGTGCCAGCAGCTCGACATCCGGGACAGGGAGCTACGAGCAGTACTTC CASSSTSGTGSYEQYF
TRBJ2-3 . TRBV20-1 TRBD2 TGCAGTGTCCCGGAGAGCGGGAGAGGTCTAGATACGCAGTATTTT CSVPESGRGLDTQYF
TRBJ1-5 few TRBV30 . TGTGCCTGGCGGGGGAGTGGGGGCAATCAGCCCCAGCATTTT CAWRGSGGNQPQHF
TRBJ1-4 many TRBV5-6 TRBD1 TGTGCCAGCAGCTGGGGACAGGGGAGAGGAAAACTGTTTTTT CASSWGQGRGKLFF
TRBJ2-5 . TRBV4-1 TRBD2 TGCGCCAGCAGCCAAGAAGAGGCAGCGGCTAGCGGGCGGATAGAGACCCAGTACTTC CASSQEEAAASGRIETQYF
TRBJ2-5 . TRBV7-2 . TGTGCCAGCAGCATTAGCCGAGAGACCCAGTACTTC CASSISRETQYF
TRBJ2-3 few TRBV20-1 TRBD1 TGCAGTGCTAGCGTTAGAAGGGGACAGGGGAATCGTGATACGCAGTATTTT CSASVRRGQGNRDTQYF